A selection of T cell receptor beta chains follows, all from one sample in a study of T cells in Graves' hyperthyroidism and ophthalmopathy. TCRdb reanalysed the multiplex PCR reads using MiXCR and keeps one entry per CDR3 protein. The table includes around 190,000 distinct CDR3 sequences, about a sixth detected once. The sequenced sample was blood. The receptor set was obtained from a woman in her fifties or sixties with Graves' hyperthyroidism. Each CDR3 is given with its conserved first and last residue. The D gene is left open where the match is weak. Size is stated for part of the rows, as once, few or many counts, or as a class when the clone is expanded.

abundance: many
v_gene: TRBV19
j_gene: TRBJ2-7
d_gene: TRBD2
CDR3aa: CASSIAGGLYEQYF
CDR3nt: TGTGCCAGTAGTATAGCGGGAGGCCTTTACGAGCAGTACTTC

abundance: many
v_gene: TRBV18
j_gene: TRBJ1-1
d_gene: TRBD1
CDR3aa: CASSQTGQTNTEAFF
CDR3nt: TGTGCCAGCTCACAGACGGGACAGACGAACACTGAAGCTTTCTTT

abundance: many
v_gene: TRBV6-1
j_gene: TRBJ2-2
d_gene: NA
CDR3aa: CASSGFTGSTGELFF
CDR3nt: TGTGCCAGCAGTGGCTTCACAGGGAGCACCGGGGAGCTGTTTTTT

abundance: few
v_gene: TRBV10-2
j_gene: TRBJ1-5
d_gene: NA
CDR3aa: CASGGGGYSNQPQHF
CDR3nt: TGCGCCAGCGGGGGGGGGGGGTATAGCAATCAGCCCCAGCATTTT

abundance: NA
v_gene: TRBV7-3
j_gene: TRBJ2-5
d_gene: TRBD2
CDR3aa: CASSPGGGAAQYF
CDR3nt: TGTGCCAGCAGCCCCGGGGGGGGGGCTGCTCAGTACTTC

abundance: many
v_gene: TRBV9
j_gene: TRBJ2-1
d_gene: NA
CDR3aa: CASSVYRDGNNEQFF
CDR3nt: TGTGCCAGCAGCGTCTACCGGGACGGGAACAATGAGCAGTTCTTC

abundance: many
v_gene: TRBV6-1
j_gene: TRBJ2-7
d_gene: TRBD1
CDR3aa: CASRLPGQGREQYF
CDR3nt: TGTGCCAGCAGATTACCGGGACAGGGGCGCGAGCAGTACTTC

abundance: many
v_gene: TRBV28
j_gene: TRBJ1-2
d_gene: NA
CDR3aa: CASSLAAPRGYTF
CDR3nt: TGTGCCAGCAGTTTGGCCGCGCCGCGGGGCTACACCTTC

abundance: many
v_gene: TRBV6-1
j_gene: TRBJ2-5
d_gene: NA
CDR3aa: CASSSVQNQETQYF
CDR3nt: TGTGCCAGCAGTTCTGTCCAGAACCAAGAGACCCAGTACTTC

abundance: NA
v_gene: TRBV7-9
j_gene: TRBJ2-7
d_gene: NA
CDR3aa: CASSWGKFGRNHEQYF
CDR3nt: TGTGCCAGCAGCTGGGGGAAGTTTGGGAGAAACCACGAGCAGTACTTC

abundance: many
v_gene: TRBV19
j_gene: TRBJ1-5
d_gene: NA
CDR3aa: CASSSRQANQPQHF
CDR3nt: TGTGCCAGTAGTTCAAGGCAGGCCAATCAGCCCCAGCATTTT

abundance: few
v_gene: TRBV5-1
j_gene: TRBJ2-1
d_gene: TRBD2
CDR3aa: CASSSIFSGGPNEQFF
CDR3nt: TGCGCCAGCAGCTCTATATTTAGCGGGGGGCCCAATGAGCAGTTCTTC

abundance: many
v_gene: TRBV20-1
j_gene: TRBJ2-1
d_gene: TRBD2
CDR3aa: CSARDPSGGSEQFF
CDR3nt: TGCAGTGCTAGAGATCCTAGCGGGGGAAGTGAGCAGTTCTTC

abundance: many
v_gene: TRBV10-3
j_gene: TRBJ2-2
d_gene: TRBD1
CDR3aa: CAIRGQGFAGELFF
CDR3nt: TGTGCCATCAGGGGACAGGGCTTCGCCGGGGAGCTGTTTTTT

abundance: NA
v_gene: TRBV28
j_gene: TRBJ1-2
d_gene: TRBD1
CDR3aa: CASGVRQGLHGYTF
CDR3nt: TGTGCCAGCGGTGTTCGACAGGGCTTACATGGCTACACCTTC

abundance: many
v_gene: TRBV28
j_gene: TRBJ1-3
d_gene: NA
CDR3aa: CASSPGGALSGNTIYF
CDR3nt: TGTGCCAGCAGCCCGGGGGGCGCCCTCTCTGGAAACACCATATATTTT

abundance: few
v_gene: TRBV3-2
j_gene: TRBJ1-3
d_gene: NA
CDR3aa: CASSQDRGNTIYF
CDR3nt: TGTGCCAGCAGCCAAGATCGCGGAAACACCATATATTTT

abundance: few
v_gene: TRBV13
j_gene: TRBJ2-5
d_gene: TRBD2
CDR3aa: CASSSAEGLAGGPGETQYF
CDR3nt: TGTGCCAGCAGCAGCGCCGAGGGACTAGCGGGGGGGCCGGGGGAGACCCAGTACTTC